This T cell receptor (beta chain) was retrieved from a study of T cell responses to AZD1222 COVID-19 vaccine. General study results and limits: The study identified only a handful of AZD1222 recipients as seropositive at baseline. Reportedly, close to half of spike-specific TCRs are directed against unmutated variant regions.

TCRdb's table, derived via immunoSEQ multiplex PCR, lists solely in-frame clones and lacks some. The table lists 100,000 to 150,000 clones, about 91% of them singletons, with approximately 2% in the top ten. On this clone itself: What it binds is not known.

This TCR was sampled from an adult who received the AZD1222 COVID-19 vaccine. The sequences come from peripheral blood, collected 28 days after the second AZD1222 dose.

CDR3 DNA: TGTGCCAGCAGCGTAGCCCTTAACTATGGCTACACCTTC. Its protein is CASSVALNYGYTF. This sequence joins TRBV9 and TRBJ1-2, with D unresolved. With 0 bases removed from V and 1 base from J, the gap between germline ends came to 4 bases. The CDR3 contains 13 residues. Germline V lookup: CDR1 SGDLS, CDR2 YYNGEE. The whole variable domain, filled in from reference TRBV9 and TRBJ1-2, reads DSGVTQTPKHLITATGQRVTLRCSPRSGDLSVYWYQQSLDQGLQFLIQYYNGEERAKGNILERFSAQQFPDLHSELNLSSLELGDSALYFCASSVALNYGYTFGSGTRLTVV.